This T cell receptor beta chain was sequenced during a study of shared clonotypes between healthy human individuals. The protocol was immunoSEQ multiplex PCR, while the TCRdb copy is restricted to in-frame clones and leaves out a portion. The sample holds approximately 2.4 million clones; approximately 95% are singletons and the top ten take over 0.1%. On this clone itself: The target antigen is unknown.

Points from the study as a whole: Naive CD4 clonotype sharing across several donors was approximately 5.2%.

V was pared by 0 bases and J by 6 bases, with 9 bases of the junction left unmatched. This CDR3 is built from 18 residues. In germline, CDR1 is GTSNPN, CDR2 SVGIG (reference sequence). The origin of this receptor is a young man in good health. The chain employs TRBV30 and TRBJ2-2, with 14 bases lining up with TRBD2. Sequencing was done on a sample of naive CD4+ T cells sorted from blood. Described subset: CD45RA+ positively selected. For the CDR3, the DNA is TGTGCCTGGAGTGTACGTCGGACTAGCGGGAGGTCGGCCGGGGAGCTGTTTTTT. It specifies CAWSVRRTSGRSAGELFF.